This T cell receptor (beta chain) originates from a study of esophageal squamous cell carcinoma under preoperative chemotherapy. The sample's time point: before preoperative PTX-NDP chemotherapy. This clonotype was seen at least ten times. Each CDR3 protein gets one entry after TCRdb re-called the PCR reads with MiXCR. The sample shows over 15,000 distinct CDR3 sequences, roughly half of them seen only once. This clonotype was sampled from a human donor with esophageal squamous cell carcinoma. The donor label of this sample is uncertain. Sample acquisition took place from a patient given preoperative chemotherapy.

DNA for the CDR3: TGTGCCAGCAGCTTAGTTTCAGGCCGGGACGCCTACGAGCAGTACTTC. Residues: CASSLVSGRDAYEQYF. This chain joins TRBV7-2 and TRBJ2-5; perhaps D is TRBD1 or TRBD2 (5 bases each). TRBJ2-7 matches the DNA end more closely, so the J call is doubtful. CDR1 SGHTA and CDR2 FQGNSA come from the germline V gene. This CDR3 is built from 16 residues.